These T cell receptor beta chains were read from a single sample in a study of T cell repertoires in cytomegalovirus infection. One entry per CDR3 protein, called by TCRdb with MiXCR from the reads. The sample has under 250,000 distinct CDR3 sequences, roughly 6.5% seen once. Sequencing used PBMCs. These TCRs come from a human donor in good health (CMV status not recorded). Some clones in this sample may be carry-over from other donors' samples. Each CDR3 is given with its conserved first and last residue. A D gene is named only where the DNA matches it firmly. Clone size is given for some rows only: seen once, a few or many times, or a class if the clone is expanded.

DNA: TGCAGTGCTAGGGGGTTAGGGGCTAGCGGGGGAGGGGAGACCCAGTACTTC
CDR3: CSARGLGASGGGETQYF
V: TRBV20-1
J: TRBJ2-5
D: TRBD2
size: few

DNA: TGCGCCAGCAGCCAACGGGGTGGCTCTGGGGCCAACGTCCTGACTTTC
CDR3: CASSQRGGSGANVLTF
V: TRBV4-3
J: TRBJ2-6
D: -
size: many

DNA: TGTGCCAGCTCACTCACTACGGAGACCCAGTACTTC
CDR3: CASSLTTETQYF
V: TRBV18
J: TRBJ2-5
D: -
size: -

DNA: TGCAGTGCTAGAAGAGGGTCTTATAGCAATCAGCCCCAGCATTTT
CDR3: CSARRGSYSNQPQHF
V: TRBV20-1
J: TRBJ1-5
D: -
size: many

DNA: TGTGCCAGCAGCTTGGGCAGGGGATTCTATGGCTACACCTTC
CDR3: CASSLGRGFYGYTF
V: TRBV11-3
J: TRBJ1-2
D: -
size: many

DNA: TGTGCCAGCAGAGGCTCGGGAGGCTCCTACGAGCAGTACTTC
CDR3: CASRGSGGSYEQYF
V: TRBV6-2/TRBV6-3
J: TRBJ2-7
D: TRBD2
size: many

DNA: TGTGCCAGCAGGAGAGGACTAGCCTACGAGCAGTACTTC
CDR3: CASRRGLAYEQYF
V: TRBV2
J: TRBJ2-7
D: TRBD2
size: many

DNA: TGTGCCAGCAGCTTACTAGCGGGGGGGCGGTACAATGAGCAGTTCTTC
CDR3: CASSLLAGGRYNEQFF
V: TRBV7-2
J: TRBJ2-1
D: TRBD2
size: many

DNA: TGTGCCAGCAGTGGACTGGCCGGGGAGCAGTTCTTC
CDR3: CASSGLAGEQFF
V: TRBV6-4
J: TRBJ2-1
D: -
size: many

DNA: TGTGCCAGCAGCAACGGACTCGAGCAGTACTTC
CDR3: CASSNGLEQYF
V: TRBV11-2
J: TRBJ2-7
D: -
size: many

DNA: TGTGCCAGCAGCGCTACAGGGATCTCGACAGATACGCAGTATTTT
CDR3: CASSATGISTDTQYF
V: TRBV6-2/TRBV6-3
J: TRBJ2-3
D: -
size: many

DNA: TGTGCCAGCAGGCCAGACAGGGGGTTGAACACTGAAGCTTTCTTT
CDR3: CASRPDRGLNTEAFF
V: TRBV4-2
J: TRBJ1-1
D: TRBD1
size: many

DNA: TGTGCCTGGAGTGTCGGACATAATCAGCCCCAGCATTTT
CDR3: CAWSVGHNQPQHF
V: TRBV30
J: TRBJ1-5
D: -
size: -

DNA: TGTGCCATCAGCACGGGACAGAGCAATCAGCCCCAGCATTTT
CDR3: CAISTGQSNQPQHF
V: TRBV10-3
J: TRBJ1-5
D: TRBD1
size: many

DNA: TGTGCCAGCATTAAGACGACAGGGACTATGACAGATACGCAGTATTTT
CDR3: CASIKTTGTMTDTQYF
V: TRBV6-1
J: TRBJ2-3
D: -
size: many

DNA: TGTGCCAGCAGTTACTCTTCCCCCTCCGACGGGGGGAGCGACGAGCAGTACTTC
CDR3: CASSYSSPSDGGSDEQYF
V: TRBV6-2/TRBV6-3
J: TRBJ2-7
D: TRBD2
size: many

DNA: TGCAGTGCTAGTCAGTCCAATGAGCAGTTCTTC
CDR3: CSASQSNEQFF
V: TRBV20-1
J: TRBJ2-1
D: -
size: many

DNA: TGTGCCAGCAGTGAACAGGGATCAGATAATTCACCCCTCCACTTT
CDR3: CASSEQGSDNSPLHF
V: TRBV2
J: TRBJ1-6
D: -
size: many

DNA: TGTGCCAGCAGTTCGACAGGGCTGAGCAATCAGCCCCAGCATTTT
CDR3: CASSSTGLSNQPQHF
V: TRBV6-2/TRBV6-3
J: TRBJ1-5
D: TRBD1
size: many

DNA: TGTGCCAGCAGCTCTTCGGCGGGATTTACCCACGAGCAGTACTTC
CDR3: CASSSSAGFTHEQYF
V: TRBV3-1
J: TRBJ2-7
D: -
size: many

DNA: TGTGCCAGCAGTTTTATGGCAGGGGGCCCCGGGGAGCTGTTTTTT
CDR3: CASSFMAGGPGELFF
V: TRBV28
J: TRBJ2-2
D: TRBD1
size: few

DNA: TGTGCCAGCAGTTTTATTGCCGGGGAAGATACGCAGTATTTT
CDR3: CASSFIAGEDTQYF
V: TRBV12-3/TRBV12-4
J: TRBJ2-3
D: -
size: few

DNA: TGCGCCAGCAGCTATAGGGCAAACACAGATACGCAGTATTTT
CDR3: CASSYRANTDTQYF
V: TRBV5-1
J: TRBJ2-3
D: -
size: many

DNA: TGTGCCGGTGGACAGGCATCCACTGAAGCTTTCTTT
CDR3: CAGGQASTEAFF
V: TRBV28
J: TRBJ1-1
D: TRBD1
size: many

DNA: TGTGCCAGCAGCTCCGATAAGAGTGGCAGGGTAGCGGTAACCGGGGAGCTGTTTTTT
CDR3: CASSSDKSGRVAVTGELFF
V: TRBV3-1
J: TRBJ2-2
D: -
size: few

DNA: TGTGCCAGCAGTTTAATTAGCGGGGGTCAAGAGACCCAGTACTTC
CDR3: CASSLISGGQETQYF
V: TRBV28
J: TRBJ2-5
D: TRBD2
size: many

DNA: TGTGCCAGTAGTATAGGGGGGCAGCCCCAGCATTTT
CDR3: CASSIGGQPQHF
V: TRBV19
J: TRBJ1-5
D: -
size: few

DNA: TGTGCCAGCAGGCCTCTAGCGGGGGGGCCTGGGGATACGCAGTATTTT
CDR3: CASRPLAGGPGDTQYF
V: TRBV7-2
J: TRBJ2-3
D: TRBD2
size: many

DNA: TGTGCCAGCAGCTTACAACCGATGAACACTGAAGCTTTCTTT
CDR3: CASSLQPMNTEAFF
V: TRBV7-2
J: TRBJ1-1
D: -
size: many

DNA: TGTGCCAGCAGCGTTGAAAAAGGGACGATCCCCGAGCAGTACTTC
CDR3: CASSVEKGTIPEQYF
V: TRBV13
J: TRBJ2-7
D: -
size: few

DNA: TGTGCCAGCAGCTTAGGAGGGATGGGCACAGATACGCAGTATTTT
CDR3: CASSLGGMGTDTQYF
V: TRBV11-2
J: TRBJ2-3
D: -
size: many

DNA: TGTGCCAGCAGCTTAACGGCTAGCGGGGTTAGCTCCTACAATGAGCAGTTCTTC
CDR3: CASSLTASGVSSYNEQFF
V: TRBV7-3
J: TRBJ2-1
D: TRBD2
size: many

DNA: TGTGCCAGCAGCTTAGGGTTCACTGAAGCTTTCTTT
CDR3: CASSLGFTEAFF
V: TRBV7-2
J: TRBJ1-1
D: -
size: many

DNA: TGCAGCGTTACCCCCTCACTCCTGAACACTGAAGCTTTCTTT
CDR3: CSVTPSLLNTEAFF
V: TRBV29-1
J: TRBJ1-1
D: -
size: many

DNA: TGTGCCACCAGCAGAGATCCCGGGGGGATTGAAAAACTGTTTTTT
CDR3: CATSRDPGGIEKLFF
V: TRBV15
J: TRBJ1-4
D: -
size: many

DNA: TGCGCCAGCTACCGGGACAAGGCCTACGAGCAGTACTTC
CDR3: CASYRDKAYEQYF
V: TRBV5-1
J: TRBJ2-7
D: -
size: many

DNA: TGTGCCAGCAGCTCGGACTGGGGGGAGGATACGCAGTATTTT
CDR3: CASSSDWGEDTQYF
V: TRBV7-2
J: TRBJ2-3
D: -
size: many

DNA: TGTGCCTGGAGTGTAGGGGGGTTGGGAGCCAAAAACATTCAGTACTTC
CDR3: CAWSVGGLGAKNIQYF
V: TRBV30
J: TRBJ2-4
D: -
size: -

DNA: TGTGCCAGCAGCTTAGCCCCAGGGGGGAGAGAAGAGACCCAGTACTTC
CDR3: CASSLAPGGREETQYF
V: TRBV7-2
J: TRBJ2-5
D: -
size: many

DNA: TGTGCCAGCAGTGAGGGACAGGGGTTCACAGATACGCAGTATTTT
CDR3: CASSEGQGFTDTQYF
V: TRBV2
J: TRBJ2-3
D: TRBD1
size: -

DNA: TGTGCTAGTGGTTCCACAGGGGCAGGGGAGGCAAGGGACGCTTTCTTT
CDR3: CASGSTGAGEARDAFF
V: TRBV12-5
J: TRBJ1-1
D: TRBD1
size: many

DNA: TGCGCCAGCAGCTTGGATACAGGGGGGCACAGTTACGAGCAGTACTTC
CDR3: CASSLDTGGHSYEQYF
V: TRBV5-1
J: TRBJ2-7
D: TRBD1
size: -

DNA: TGCGCCAGCAGCCAAGATGTCAGGAGGAACACTGAAGCTTTCTTT
CDR3: CASSQDVRRNTEAFF
V: TRBV4-3
J: TRBJ1-1
D: -
size: -

DNA: TGTGCCAGCAGTGGATTGACAGGGGAAAACTACAATGAGCAGTTCTTC
CDR3: CASSGLTGENYNEQFF
V: TRBV6-1
J: TRBJ2-1
D: TRBD1
size: many

DNA: TGTGCCAGCGACGGAGGGTTAGTGGGGGCCCCGAACACTGAAGCTTTCTTT
CDR3: CASDGGLVGAPNTEAFF
V: TRBV6-2/TRBV6-3
J: TRBJ1-1
D: -
size: many

DNA: TGCAGTGCTAGAATAGCCTACAATGAGCAGTTCTTC
CDR3: CSARIAYNEQFF
V: TRBV20-1
J: TRBJ2-1
D: -
size: many

DNA: TGTGCCAAGGACAGGGAGGACACCGGGGAGCTGTTTTTT
CDR3: CAKDREDTGELFF
V: TRBV2
J: TRBJ2-2
D: TRBD1
size: many

DNA: TGTGCCAGCAGAAAAGGGGGTTCGGAGACCCAGTACTTC
CDR3: CASRKGGSETQYF
V: TRBV12-3/TRBV12-4
J: TRBJ2-5
D: -
size: many

DNA: TGTGCCAGCAGTGCGACGCGGGGCGATTACAATGAGCAGTTCTTC
CDR3: CASSATRGDYNEQFF
V: TRBV2
J: TRBJ2-1
D: -
size: few

DNA: TGTGCCAGCAGCTTAGACCTTCCCTCTGGAAACACCATATATTTT
CDR3: CASSLDLPSGNTIYF
V: TRBV7-8
J: TRBJ1-3
D: -
size: many

DNA: TGTGCCAGCAGTCCCCCGGGACTAGCGCAACTCAATGAGCAGTTCTTC
CDR3: CASSPPGLAQLNEQFF
V: TRBV7-2
J: TRBJ2-1
D: TRBD2
size: many

DNA: TGTGCCAGCAGCCTCCGGGGCGGGGACAGGGAGCAGTACTTC
CDR3: CASSLRGGDREQYF
V: TRBV14
J: TRBJ2-7
D: TRBD1
size: few

DNA: TGTGCCACCAGTGATTTCATGACAGGGAGGAAGTCAGATACGCAGTATTTT
CDR3: CATSDFMTGRKSDTQYF
V: TRBV24-1
J: TRBJ2-3
D: -
size: many

DNA: TGTGCCAGCAGAAGACAGGGTCGGGAAGCTTTCTTT
CDR3: CASRRQGREAFF
V: TRBV6-2/TRBV6-3
J: TRBJ1-1
D: TRBD1
size: many

DNA: TGCAGTGCTTCGAAGGGCAATGAGCAGTTCTTC
CDR3: CSASKGNEQFF
V: TRBV20-1
J: TRBJ2-1
D: -
size: many

DNA: TGTGCCAGCAGCCCCGGGGGGGCTCTGAAAAACATTCAGTACTTC
CDR3: CASSPGGALKNIQYF
V: TRBV7-2
J: TRBJ2-4
D: TRBD2
size: many

DNA: TGTGCCAGCGCCGGACAGGGGCGCAATCAGCCCCAGCATTTT
CDR3: CASAGQGRNQPQHF
V: TRBV2
J: TRBJ1-5
D: TRBD1
size: few